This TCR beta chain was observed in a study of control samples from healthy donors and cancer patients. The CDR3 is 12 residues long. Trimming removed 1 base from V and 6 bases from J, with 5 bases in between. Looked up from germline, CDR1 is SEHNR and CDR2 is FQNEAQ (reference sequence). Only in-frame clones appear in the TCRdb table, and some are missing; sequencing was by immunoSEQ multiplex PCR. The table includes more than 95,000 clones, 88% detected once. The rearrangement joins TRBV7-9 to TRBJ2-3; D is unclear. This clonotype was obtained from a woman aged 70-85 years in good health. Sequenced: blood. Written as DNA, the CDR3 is TGTGCCAGCAGCTTAGTGGTCGATACGCAGTATTTT. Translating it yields CASSLVVDTQYF. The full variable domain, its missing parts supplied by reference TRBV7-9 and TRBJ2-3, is DTGVSQNPRHKITKRGQNVTFRCDPISEHNRLYWYRQTLGQGPEFLTYFQNEAQLEKSRLLSDRFSAERPKGSFSTLEIQRTEQGDSAMYLCASSLVVDTQYFGPGTRLTVL.